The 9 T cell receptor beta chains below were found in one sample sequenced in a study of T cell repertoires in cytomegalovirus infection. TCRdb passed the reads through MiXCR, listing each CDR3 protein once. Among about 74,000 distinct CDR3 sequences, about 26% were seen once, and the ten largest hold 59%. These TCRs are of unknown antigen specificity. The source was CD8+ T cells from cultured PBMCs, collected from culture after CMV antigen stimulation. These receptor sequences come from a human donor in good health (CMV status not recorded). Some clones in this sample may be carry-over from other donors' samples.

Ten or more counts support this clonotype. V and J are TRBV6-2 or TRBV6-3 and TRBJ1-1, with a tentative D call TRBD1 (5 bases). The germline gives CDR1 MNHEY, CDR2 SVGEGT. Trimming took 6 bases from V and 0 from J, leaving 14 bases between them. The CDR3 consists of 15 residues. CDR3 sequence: CASSTGGTMNTEAFF. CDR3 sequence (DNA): TGTGCCAGCAGCACCGGGGGAACAATGAACACTGAAGCTTTCTTT.

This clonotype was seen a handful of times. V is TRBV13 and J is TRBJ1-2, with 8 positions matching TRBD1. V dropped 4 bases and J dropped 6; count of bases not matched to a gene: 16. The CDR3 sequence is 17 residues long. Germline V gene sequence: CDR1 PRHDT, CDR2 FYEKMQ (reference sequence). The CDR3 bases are TGTGCCAGCAGCTCAAGCAGGGGGCCCCAGAGAACGGATGGCTACACCTTC. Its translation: CASSSSRGPQRTDGYTF.

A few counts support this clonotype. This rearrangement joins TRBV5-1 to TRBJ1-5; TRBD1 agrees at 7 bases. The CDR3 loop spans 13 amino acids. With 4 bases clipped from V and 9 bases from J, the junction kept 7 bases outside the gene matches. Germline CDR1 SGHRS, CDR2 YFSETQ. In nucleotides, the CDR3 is TGCGCCAGCAGCCCCGAGGGGGACAGGCCCCAGCATTTT. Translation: CASSPEGDRPQHF.

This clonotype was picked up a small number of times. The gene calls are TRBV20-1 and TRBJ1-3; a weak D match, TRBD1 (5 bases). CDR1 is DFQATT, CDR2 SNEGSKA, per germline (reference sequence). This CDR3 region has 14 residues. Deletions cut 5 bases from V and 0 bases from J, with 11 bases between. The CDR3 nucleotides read TGCAGTGCTGGGGGAGGTGGCTCTGGAAACACCATATATTTT. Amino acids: CSAGGGGSGNTIYF.

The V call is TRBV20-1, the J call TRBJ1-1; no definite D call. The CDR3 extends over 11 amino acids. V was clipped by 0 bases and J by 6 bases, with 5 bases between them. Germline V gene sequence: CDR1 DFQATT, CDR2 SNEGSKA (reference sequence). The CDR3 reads CSARDLAEAFF. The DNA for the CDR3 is TGCAGTGCTAGAGATCTCGCTGAAGCTTTCTTT.

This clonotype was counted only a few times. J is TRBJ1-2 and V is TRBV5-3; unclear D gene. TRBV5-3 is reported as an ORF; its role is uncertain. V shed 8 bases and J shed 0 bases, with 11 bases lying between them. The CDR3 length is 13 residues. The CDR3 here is CASSRTTNYGYTF. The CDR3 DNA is TGTGCCAGCAGCCGCACAACTAACTATGGCTACACCTTC.

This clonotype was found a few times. In DNA form, the CDR3 reads TGCGCCAGCAGCCAAGAGATGGTTACGGGAGAGGACGGGGAGCTGTTTTTT. It encodes CASSQEMVTGEDGELFF. The genes are TRBV4-3 and TRBJ2-2, with D possibly matching TRBD2 (6 bases). CDR1 is LGHNA and CDR2 is YSLEER in the germline V gene. Trimming cost V 0 bases and J 7 bases, with 18 bases left between them. The CDR3 runs to 17 residues.

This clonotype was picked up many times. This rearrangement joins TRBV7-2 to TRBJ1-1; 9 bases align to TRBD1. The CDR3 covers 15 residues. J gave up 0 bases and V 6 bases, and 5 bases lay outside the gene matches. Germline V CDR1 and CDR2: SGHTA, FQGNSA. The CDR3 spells CASRGQGIMNTEAFF. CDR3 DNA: TGTGCCAGCAGAGGACAGGGGATAATGAACACTGAAGCTTTCTTT.

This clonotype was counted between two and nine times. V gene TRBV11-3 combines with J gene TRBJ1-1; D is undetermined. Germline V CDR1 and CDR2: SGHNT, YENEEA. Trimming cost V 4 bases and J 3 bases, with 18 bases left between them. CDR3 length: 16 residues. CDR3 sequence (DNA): TGTGCCAGCAGCTCAATGAAAAGTGGGGTGGACACTGAAGCTTTCTTT. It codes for CASSSMKSGVDTEAFF.